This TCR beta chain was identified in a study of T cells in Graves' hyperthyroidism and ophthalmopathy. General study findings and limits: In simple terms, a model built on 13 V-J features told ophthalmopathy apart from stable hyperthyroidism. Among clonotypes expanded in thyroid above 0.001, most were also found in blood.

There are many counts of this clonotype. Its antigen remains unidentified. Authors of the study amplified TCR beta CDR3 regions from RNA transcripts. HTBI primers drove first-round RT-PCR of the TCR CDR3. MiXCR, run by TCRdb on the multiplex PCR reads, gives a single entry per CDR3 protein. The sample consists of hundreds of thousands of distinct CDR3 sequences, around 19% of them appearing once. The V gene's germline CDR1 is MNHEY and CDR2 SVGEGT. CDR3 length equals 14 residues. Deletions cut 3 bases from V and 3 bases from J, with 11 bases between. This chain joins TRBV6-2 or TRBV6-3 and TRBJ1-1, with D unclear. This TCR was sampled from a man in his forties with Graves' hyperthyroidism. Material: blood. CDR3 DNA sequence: TGTGCCAGCAGTTATCAAGGCTTTGACACTGAAGCTTTCTTT. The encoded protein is CASSYQGFDTEAFF.